This TCR beta chain was captured in a study of shared clonotypes between healthy human individuals. For the study at large: Each donor's CD8 memory used one plate, CD8 naive two, each CD4 subset three.

This table comes from immunoSEQ multiplex PCR, and its TCRdb copy is limited to in-frame clones, with some not included. The sample lists about 2.3 million clones; 92% were seen once. The donor population consisted of healthy HIV-negative adults with no recent acute infections or vaccinations. To note about this clone: The antigen remains unidentified.

Regarding the study as a whole: A few donors held about 5% of naive CD4 clonotypes in common.

Germline V gene lookup returns CDR1 SGHDT and CDR2 YYEEEE. The CDR3 length is 16 residues. V was pared by 4 bases and J by 0 bases, with 8 bases of the junction left unmatched. Sample: naive CD4+ T cells from PBMCs. The subset was: CD45RA+ positively selected. This TCR derives from a man aged 18 to 29 in good health. Some clones in this sample may be carry-over from other donors' samples. This chain joins TRBV5-6 and TRBJ2-3, with TRBD1 identical over 7 bases. CDR3 sequence reads: CASSLDRASSTDTQYF. DNA for the CDR3: TGTGCCAGCAGCCTCGACAGGGCATCTAGCACAGATACGCAGTATTTT.